Below, one T cell receptor beta chain is given with its context. The antigen remains unidentified. The CDR3 runs to 14 residues. Germline V gene lookup returns CDR1 SGHTS and CDR2 YDEGEE. The germline V and J ends were trimmed by 3 bases and 5 bases, with 14 bases remaining between them. The sample belongs to a study of vaccination effects on CD4 cells after COVID-19. Using immunoSEQ multiplex PCR, the repertoire was profiled, and TCRdb retains in-frame clones only, with some absent. The sample shows around 66,000 clones, roughly 76% of them seen only once. ViraFEST used viral peptide pools to expand antigen-specific CD4+ T cells before sequencing. Subsequent to a culture period of around 10 days, CD4+ T cells were isolated. Nucleocapsid antibodies stayed negative before and after vaccination, showing no earlier SARS-CoV-2 infection.

This material consisted of CD4+ T cells from PBMCs cultured with HCoV-OC43 spike peptides, taken before COVID-19 vaccination. The sample's subset: HCoV-OC43 spike overlapping peptide pool stimulation. J is TRBJ1-1 and V is TRBV5-8, with a possible D match to TRBD1 (6 bases). This receptor was taken from a human donor who received a COVID-19 vaccine. The CDR3 is CASSWGGGRTEAFF. CDR3 DNA sequence: TGTGCCAGCAGCTGGGGTGGGGGGCGGACTGAAGCTTTCTTT.